The clone carrying this T cell receptor beta chain was recorded at least ten times. Its target is not known. The study drew its donors from healthy HIV-negative adults without recent acute infections or vaccinations. Repertoires were generated with immunoSEQ multiplex PCR, while TCRdb's copy carries only in-frame clones and drops some. The data contain 550,000 to 850,000 clones, roughly 72% of them seen just once; the ten biggest clones take up under 2%. The record originates from a study of shared clonotypes between healthy human individuals. Findings of the study overall: It was expected that sequencing depth would affect clonotype sharing among donors.

V shed 6 bases and J shed 4 bases, with 16 bases lying between them. The CDR3 extends over 15 amino acids. CDR1 and CDR2 (germline): ENHRY, SYGVKD. The chain joins TRBV10-3 to TRBJ1-5, with D hard to call. The TCR was taken from a woman aged 30 to 39 in good health. Sequencing was done on a sample of memory CD4+ T cells sorted from blood. As for subset: CD45RA-negative fraction. CDR3 DNA: TGTGCCATCAGCCAGGACTCTGGAGGTAATCAGCCCCAGCATTTT. This translates into CAISQDSGGNQPQHF.